This TCR beta chain was identified in a study of blood T cell repertoires in COVID-19. Study-wide background: Spain, Italy and the United States supplied samples that represented acute and convalescent COVID-19.

The table lists this clone with a count of one. V lost 7 bases, J lost 6 bases, and 18 bases lay in between. There are 14 residues in the CDR3. Germline V gene sequence: CDR1 MNHEY, CDR2 SMNVEV (reference sequence). Original handling: Amplifying reference gene primers gave estimates of nucleated cell counts. Clones were sequenced by immunoSEQ multiplex PCR, and TCRdb holds only the in-frame ones, with some missing. That table is the source of V, J and clone size, and D and trimming were worked out from the DNA. Among 110,000 to 150,000 clones, 80% were seen once, and the ten largest hold 3.5%. The TCR comes from a man in his 70s who had recovered from COVID-19. The chain couples TRBV27 to TRBJ1-1, with a possible D match to TRBD1 (6 bases). The sample consisted of peripheral blood. CDR3 bases: TGTGCCAGCATAGGACAGTCGAGTTACCCTGAAGCTTTCTTT. Amino acid sequence: CASIGQSSYPEAFF.